This T cell receptor beta chain was recovered during a study of T cells after yellow fever vaccination. The study's findings and limits: Peaking faster, on day 5 versus 15, the secondary response was nonetheless weaker. Post-booster samples contained most primary-vaccination clones (just under 98% CD4, roughly 88% CD8). Clonotypes found in both CD4 and CD8 compartments made up a small share.

The 5'RACE template-switching step produced TCR cDNA and added a universal primer site and UMIs. One entry per CDR3 protein, called by TCRdb with MiXCR from the 5' RACE reads. The sample yields 100,000 to 150,000 distinct CDR3 sequences, more than 6% seen once. This clonotype was seen only a few times. What it recognizes is unknown. Looked up from germline, CDR1 is SGHRS and CDR2 is YFSETQ. V dropped 1 base and J dropped 0 bases, with 5 bases sitting between them. This CDR3 has 14 amino acids. Sequencing was performed on CD4+ T cells sorted from PBMCs, taken roughly 10 days after the first yellow fever vaccination. This TCR came from a man aged 18 to 30 who received the YFV17D yellow fever vaccine. This chain uses TRBV5-1 with TRBJ1-3; D remains unclear. DNA for the CDR3: TGCGCCAGCAGCTTGCAAGTCTCTGGAAACACCATATATTTT. This codes for CASSLQVSGNTIYF.